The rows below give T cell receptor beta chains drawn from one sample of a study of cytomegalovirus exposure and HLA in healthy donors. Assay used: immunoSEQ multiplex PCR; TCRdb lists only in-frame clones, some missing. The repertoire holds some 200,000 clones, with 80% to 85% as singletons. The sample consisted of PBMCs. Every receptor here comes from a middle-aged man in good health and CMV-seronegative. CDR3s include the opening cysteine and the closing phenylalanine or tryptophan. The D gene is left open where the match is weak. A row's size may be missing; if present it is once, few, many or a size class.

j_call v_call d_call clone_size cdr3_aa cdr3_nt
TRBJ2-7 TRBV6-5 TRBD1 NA CASSSAGTGAYEQYF TGTGCCAGCAGTTCCGCCGGGACAGGGGCCTACGAGCAGTACTTC
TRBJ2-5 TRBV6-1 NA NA CASSEFTAQYF TGTGCCAGCAGTGAATTTACAGCCCAGTACTTC
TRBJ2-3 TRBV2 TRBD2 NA CASTELAGADTQYF TGTGCCAGCACCGAACTAGCGGGGGCCGATACGCAGTATTTT
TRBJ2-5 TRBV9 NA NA CASSVANRPQETQYF TGTGCCAGCAGCGTAGCTAACAGACCGCAAGAGACCCAGTACTTC
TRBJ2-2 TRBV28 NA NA CASRGAFAWELFF TGTGCCAGCAGGGGGGCTTTCGCGTGGGAGCTGTTTTTT
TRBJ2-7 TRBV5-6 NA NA CASSFRTALAYEQYF TGTGCCAGCAGCTTTCGGACAGCACTAGCCTACGAGCAGTACTTC
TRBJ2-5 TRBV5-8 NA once CASSLARWEEHF TGTGCCAGCAGCTTGGCCCGGTGGGAGGAGCACTTC
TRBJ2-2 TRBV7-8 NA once CASSPVGRRTSGELFF TGTGCCAGCAGCCCCGTCGGACGGAGGACCTCCGGGGAGCTGTTTTTT
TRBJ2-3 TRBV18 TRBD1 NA CASSPYARGTTDTQYF TGTGCCAGCTCACCGTACGCCAGGGGGACCACAGATACGCAGTATTTT
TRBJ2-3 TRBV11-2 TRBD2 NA CASSPGPGRESTDTQYF TGTGCCAGCAGCCCTGGGCCGGGGAGGGAGAGCACAGATACGCAGTATTTT
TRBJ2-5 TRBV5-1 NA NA CASSLGGNSNLQYF TGCGCCAGCAGCTTGGGAGGGAATTCGAATCTGCAGTACTTC
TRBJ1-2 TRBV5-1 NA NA CASSLAPTNYGYTF TGCGCCAGCAGCTTGGCCCCCACTAACTATGGCTACACCTTC
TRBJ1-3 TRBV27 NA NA CASSPDGLGNTIYF TGTGCCAGCAGCCCCGATGGGCTTGGAAACACCATATATTTT
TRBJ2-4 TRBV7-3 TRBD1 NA CASSPGTGVAKNIQYF TGTGCCAGCAGCCCAGGGACAGGGGTAGCCAAAAACATTCAGTACTTC
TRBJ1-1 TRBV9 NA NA CASSVKQNTEAFF TGTGCCAGCAGCGTTAAACAGAACACTGAAGCTTTCTTT
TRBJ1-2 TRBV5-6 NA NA CASNLRGQGLIYGYTF TGTGCCAGCAACCTGCGCGGCCAGGGTCTCATCTATGGCTACACCTTC
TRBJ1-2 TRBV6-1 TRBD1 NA CASRLTGTEYGYTF TGTGCCAGCAGACTAACAGGGACAGAATATGGCTACACCTTC
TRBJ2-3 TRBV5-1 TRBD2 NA CASSLAIGAGSTDTQYF TGCGCCAGCAGCTTGGCCATTGGAGCGGGGAGTACAGATACGCAGTATTTT
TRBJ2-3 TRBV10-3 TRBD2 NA CAIRSSGSTDTQYF TGTGCCATCAGGTCTAGCGGAAGCACAGATACGCAGTATTTT
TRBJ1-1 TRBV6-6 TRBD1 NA CASIKPGQAWNTEAFF TGTGCCAGCATTAAACCCGGACAGGCGTGGAACACTGAAGCTTTCTTT
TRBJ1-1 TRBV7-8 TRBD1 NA CASSQGQGGTEAFF TGTGCCAGCAGCCAAGGACAGGGCGGCACTGAAGCTTTCTTT
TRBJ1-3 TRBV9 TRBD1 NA CAGSVEGNRGPGNTIYF TGTGCCGGCAGCGTAGAAGGTAACAGGGGTCCTGGAAACACCATATATTTT
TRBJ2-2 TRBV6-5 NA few CASRNRGTGELFF TGTGCCAGCCGAAACCGCGGGACCGGGGAGCTGTTTTTT
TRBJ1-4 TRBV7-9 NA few CASSLRGQGNEKLFF TGTGCCAGCAGCTTACGTGGTCAGGGTAATGAAAAACTGTTTTTT
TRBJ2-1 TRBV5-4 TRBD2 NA CASSSGGTSGGALYYNEQFF TGTGCCAGCAGCTCTGGAGGGACTAGCGGGGGGGCTCTTTATTACAATGAGCAGTTCTTC
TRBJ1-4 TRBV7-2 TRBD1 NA CASSLATGGSEKLFF TGTGCCAGCAGCTTAGCGACAGGGGGAAGCGAAAAACTGTTTTTT
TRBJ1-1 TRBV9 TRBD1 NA CASSGGGQGRGNTEAFF TGTGCCAGCAGCGGGGGGGGACAGGGGAGGGGGAACACTGAAGCTTTCTTT
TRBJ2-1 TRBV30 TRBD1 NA CAWSNDDRAVEQFF TGTGCCTGGAGTAACGACGACAGGGCGGTTGAGCAGTTCTTC
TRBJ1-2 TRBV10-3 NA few CAISRQAANYGYTF TGTGCCATCAGCCGACAGGCTGCTAACTATGGCTACACCTTC
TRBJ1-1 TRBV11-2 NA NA CASSLGGRREGFF TGTGCCAGCAGCCTCGGGGGGAGGCGGGAAGGTTTCTTT
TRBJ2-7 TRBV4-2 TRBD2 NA CASGREGFSYEQYF TGTGCCAGCGGGAGGGAGGGGTTCTCCTACGAGCAGTACTTC
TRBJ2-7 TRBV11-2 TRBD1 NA CASSPDRGPYEQYF TGTGCCAGCAGCCCGGACAGGGGTCCCTACGAGCAGTACTTC
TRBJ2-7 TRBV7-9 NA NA CASSLGTDHLRYEQYF TGTGCCAGCAGCTTAGGGACAGACCATCTACGCTACGAGCAGTACTTC
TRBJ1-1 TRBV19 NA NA CASSTGTQGDTEAFF TGTGCCAGTAGTACCGGGACTCAAGGGGACACTGAAGCTTTCTTT
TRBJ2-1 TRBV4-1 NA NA CASSQDRGGTYNEQFF TGCGCCAGCAGCCAAGATCGAGGGGGAACGTACAATGAGCAGTTCTTC
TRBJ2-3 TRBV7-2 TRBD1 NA CASSIRTGAGF TGTGCCAGCAGCATCCGGACAGGGGCAGGTTTT
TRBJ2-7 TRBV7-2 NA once CASSLVRQVGEQYF TGTGCCAGCAGCTTAGTCAGACAGGTGGGAGAGCAGTACTTC
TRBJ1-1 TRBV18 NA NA CASSPLGGRNTEAFF TGTGCCAGCTCACCATTGGGGGGGCGGAACACTGAAGCTTTCTTT
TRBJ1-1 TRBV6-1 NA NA CASSDPLTAPAFF TGTGCCAGCAGTGACCCTCTGACAGCTCCAGCTTTCTTT
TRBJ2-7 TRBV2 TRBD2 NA CASSVLAGAEQYF TGTGCCAGCAGTGTGCTAGCGGGGGCAGAGCAGTACTTC
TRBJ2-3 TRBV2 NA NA CASRTTGTDTQYF TGTGCCAGCAGGACTACTGGCACAGATACGCAGTATTTT
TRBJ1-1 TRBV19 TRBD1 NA CASSPGQGRSGPEAFF TGTGCCAGTAGTCCGGGACAGGGGAGGTCAGGACCAGAAGCTTTCTTT
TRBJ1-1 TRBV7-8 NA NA CASSSSLGVGTEAFF TGTGCCAGCAGCTCTTCCCTCGGGGTGGGGACTGAAGCTTTCTTT
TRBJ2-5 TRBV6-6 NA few CASSHKMYQETQYF TGTGCCAGCAGTCACAAAATGTACCAAGAGACCCAGTACTTC
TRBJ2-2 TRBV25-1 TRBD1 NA CASSPLTGLGTGELFF TGTGCCAGCAGTCCTCTGACAGGGCTCGGCACCGGGGAGCTGTTTTTT
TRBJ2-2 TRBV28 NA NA CASRRPTGTGELFF TGTGCCAGCAGACGACCCACGGGGACCGGGGAGCTGTTTTTT
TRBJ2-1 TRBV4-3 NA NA CASSQGLGAASYNEQFF TGCGCCAGCAGCCAAGGTCTGGGGGCCGCGTCCTACAATGAGCAGTTCTTC
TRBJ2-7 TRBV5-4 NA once CASSLRGRSYEQYF TGTGCCAGCAGCCTCAGGGGCCGCTCCTACGAGCAGTACTTC
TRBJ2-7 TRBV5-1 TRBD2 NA CASSSDGLAGAYEQYF TGCGCCAGCAGCTCCGATGGACTAGCGGGAGCCTACGAGCAGTACTTC
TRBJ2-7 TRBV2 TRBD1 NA CASSGDRGRFEQYF TGTGCCAGCAGTGGCGACAGGGGGCGTTTCGAGCAGTACTTC
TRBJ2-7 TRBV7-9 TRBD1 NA CASISLQGQGYEQYF TGTGCCAGCATCTCATTGCAGGGACAGGGTTACGAGCAGTACTTC
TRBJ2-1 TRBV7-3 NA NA CASRDTSTNEQFF TGTGCCAGCAGGGACACTAGCACCAATGAGCAGTTCTTC
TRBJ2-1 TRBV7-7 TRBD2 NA CASSPSGSYNEQFF TGTGCTAGCAGCCCTAGCGGGAGTTACAATGAGCAGTTCTTC
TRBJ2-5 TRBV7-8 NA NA CASTPNSNQETQYF TGTGCCAGCACCCCCAATTCTAACCAAGAGACCCAGTACTTC
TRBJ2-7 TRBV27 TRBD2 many CASRGTSGSIYEQYF TGTGCCAGCCGCGGGACTAGCGGGAGTATATACGAGCAGTACTTC
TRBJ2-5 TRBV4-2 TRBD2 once CASSRLAGGETQYF TGTGCCAGCAGCCGGTTAGCGGGAGGGGAGACCCAGTACTTC
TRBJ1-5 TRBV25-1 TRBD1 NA CASTTGVSNQPQHF TGTGCCAGTACTACAGGGGTTAGCAATCAGCCCCAGCATTTT